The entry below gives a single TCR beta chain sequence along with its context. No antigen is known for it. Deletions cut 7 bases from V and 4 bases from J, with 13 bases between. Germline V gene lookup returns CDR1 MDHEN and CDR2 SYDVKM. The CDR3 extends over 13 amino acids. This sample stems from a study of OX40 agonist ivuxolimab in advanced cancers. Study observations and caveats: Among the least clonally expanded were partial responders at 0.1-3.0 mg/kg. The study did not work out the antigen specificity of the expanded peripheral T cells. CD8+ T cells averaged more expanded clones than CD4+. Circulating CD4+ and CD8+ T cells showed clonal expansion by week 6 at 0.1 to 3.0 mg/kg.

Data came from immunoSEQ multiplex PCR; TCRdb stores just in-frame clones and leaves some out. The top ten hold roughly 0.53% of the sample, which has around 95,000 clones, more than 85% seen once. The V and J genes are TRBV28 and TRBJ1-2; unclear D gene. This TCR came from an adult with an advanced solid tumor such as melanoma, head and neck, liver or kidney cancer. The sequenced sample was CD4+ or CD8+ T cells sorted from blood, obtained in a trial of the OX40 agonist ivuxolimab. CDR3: CASTPGVGYGYTF. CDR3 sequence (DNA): TGTGCCAGCACCCCTGGGGTTGGCTATGGCTACACCTTC.